The entry below describes one T cell receptor beta chain. This sample was taken from a study of blood T cell repertoires in COVID-19. Overall study context: PBMCs, B-cell-depleted T cells, or T cells provided the cDNA or gDNA that made up the material.

Trimming removed 0 bases from V and 9 bases from J, with 9 bases in between. Germline V gene sequence: CDR1 SGHTA, CDR2 FQGNSA. This CDR3 has 13 amino acids. In the original processing: Reference gene primer amplification gave nucleated cell count estimates. Libraries were prepared by immunoSEQ multiplex PCR; TCRdb keeps only in-frame clonotypes and omits some of them. V, J and clone size reflect that table, while D and trimming were determined from the DNA. The sample includes about 160,000 clones, roughly 90% of them seen just once. The sequenced sample was peripheral blood. The sequence was obtained from a woman in her 70s with acute or convalescent COVID-19. The chain joins TRBV7-2 to TRBJ2-1; tentative D call: TRBD2 (5 bases). The CDR3, as DNA: TGTGCCAGCAGCTTAGCTGCCGAGGGTGAGCAGTTCTTC. The encoded protein is CASSLAAEGEQFF. The complete variable domain, with remaining parts taken from reference TRBV7-2 and TRBJ2-1, reads GAGVSQSPSNKVTEKGKDVELRCDPISGHTALYWYRQSLGQGLEFLIYFQGNSAPDKSGLPSDRFSAERTGGSVSTLTIQRTQQEDSAVYLCASSLAAEGEQFFGPGTRLTVL.